This TCR beta chain originates from a study of T cell clones after liver transplantation. Overall study context: Tolerance: complete withdrawal held at least one year, liver enzymes staying within twice normal.

TCRdb keeps only in-frame clones here, not all; method: immunoSEQ multiplex PCR. The table includes about 120,000 clones, 90% detected once. CD3+CD4+ and CD3+CD8+ cells were FACS-sorted from thawed unstimulated PBMCs. With 5 bases removed from V and 8 bases from J, the gap between germline ends came to 13 bases. CDR1 and CDR2 from the germline V gene are SGHRS and YFSETQ. There are 13 residues in the CDR3. The sequence came from a human patient who received a liver transplant. Some T cells may have originated in the graft donor. The rearrangement joins TRBV5-1 to TRBJ1-4, with a tentative D call TRBD1 (5 bases). Sequencing was performed on CD4+ T cells from blood, taken 12 months after liver transplant. CDR3 residues: CASSIEGQEKLFF. The DNA for the CDR3 is TGCGCCAGCAGTATCGAGGGGCAGGAAAAACTGTTTTTT.